These 4 T cell receptor beta chains were all obtained from the same sample, sequenced in a study of blood T cell repertoires in COVID-19. The method was immunoSEQ multiplex PCR; TCRdb's version includes in-frame clones alone and lacks a portion of them. The table lists about 200,000 clones, roughly 90% of them singletons. The sequencing input was peripheral blood. Receptors originate from a woman aged 70-85 years with acute or convalescent COVID-19.

This clone was recorded only once. V is TRBV28 and J is TRBJ2-2; 7 bases are shared with TRBD2. Looked up from germline, CDR1 is MDHEN and CDR2 is SYDVKM. This CDR3 contains 16 residues. With V trimmed by 7 bases and J by 0 bases, 8 bases remained unmatched. CDR3 nucleotides: TGTGCCAGCACCTTCCCGGGACTATCGAACACCGGGGAGCTGTTTTTT. Amino acid sequence: CASTFPGLSNTGELFF.

The chain uses TRBV5-4 and TRBJ2-3; possibly TRBD2 for D (5 bases). With 3 bases removed from V and 5 bases from J, the gap between germline ends came to 28 bases. Germline CDR1 reads SGHNT; CDR2 reads YYREEE (reference sequence). This CDR3 spans 19 amino acids. The CDR3 here is CASSSPPGTQQSQRDTQYF. The CDR3 DNA sequence: TGTGCCAGCAGCTCCCCCCCGGGAACCCAACAGTCGCAGCGAGATACGCAGTATTTT.

The chain links TRBV19 to TRBJ2-7, with a weak D call TRBD1 (5 bases). The germline V and J ends were trimmed by 0 bases and 1 base, with 10 bases remaining between them. Germline-derived CDR1 and CDR2 are LNHDA and SQIVND (reference sequence). CDR3 size: 15 residues. In DNA, the CDR3 is TGTGCCAGTAGTATAGAGGGCAGGGCGTCCTACGAGCAGTACTTC. Translating it yields CASSIEGRASYEQYF.

This chain joins TRBV5-1 and TRBJ1-2; maybe TRBD1 (5 bases). The germline V and J ends were trimmed by 3 bases and 0 bases, with 15 bases remaining between them. CDR1 and CDR2 (germline): SGHRS, YFSETQ. The CDR3 totals 16 residues. As DNA, the CDR3 is TGCGCCAGCAGCTCGGACCCAGGGAGGGCTAACTATGGCTACACCTTC. This gives the protein CASSSDPGRANYGYTF.